This T cell receptor beta chain appears in the sequencing data of a study of T cell responses to AZD1222 COVID-19 vaccine. The CDR3 loop spans 12 amino acids. Germline V CDR1 and CDR2: SEHNR, FQNEAQ (reference sequence). The V gene lost 1 base and the J gene lost 6 bases, with 5 bases spanning the gap. Study-wide results and caveats: Distributed over spike, vaccine-associated CD4 TCRs predominated at 160-218 and 743-854.

Only in-frame clones appear in the TCRdb table, and some are missing; sequencing was by immunoSEQ multiplex PCR. Of around 130,000 clones listed, nearly 90% were seen once; the top ten hold 4.5% to 6.5%. Whether given at about 4 or about 12 weeks, second doses were pooled. As concerns this clone: Antigen specificity is unknown.

This chain connects TRBV7-9 to TRBJ2-3; D not resolved. The material sequenced was peripheral blood, taken 28 days after the second AZD1222 dose. The TCR was taken from an adult who received the AZD1222 COVID-19 vaccine. CDR3 sequence: CASSLVVDTQYF. The CDR3 coding sequence is TGTGCCAGCAGCTTAGTGGTGGATACGCAGTATTTT.